This T cell receptor beta chain was recovered during a study of blood T cell repertoires in COVID-19. Germline V CDR1 and CDR2: SGHAT, FQNNGV. CDR3 length equals 18 residues. The ends lost 4 bases at V and 4 bases at J; junction bases unmatched: 16. Clones were sequenced by immunoSEQ multiplex PCR, and TCRdb holds only the in-frame ones, with some missing. The table has fewer than 150,000 clones, around 80% seen once. Sequencing was done on a sample of peripheral blood. The rearrangement uses TRBV11-2 and TRBJ1-1; 9 bases fit TRBD1. The sequence came from a man aged 45 to 65 with acute or convalescent COVID-19. Here the CDR3 DNA reads TGTGCCAGCAGCTCGGACGGGATAGGGACAGGGTTGGTCACTGAAGCTTTCTTT. Its protein product is CASSSDGIGTGLVTEAFF. Based on the CDR3 plus reference TRBV11-2 and TRBJ1-1, the full variable domain is EAGVAQSPRYKIIEKRQSVAFWCNPISGHATLYWYQQILGQGPKLLIQFQNNGVVDDSQLPKDRFSAERLKGVDSTLKIQPAKLEDSAVYLCASSSDGIGTGLVTEAFFGQGTRLTVV.